This TCR beta chain comes out of a study of blood T cells in healthy people across ages. General study results and limits: In long-lived donors, naive CD4+ cell counts and diversity exceeded those of aged donors.

Sample-barcoded 5' priming and a J-beta primer mix drove a second PCR of about 7 to 12 cycles. Template switching added a 12-random-nucleotide identifier to every cDNA molecule. TCRdb ran MiXCR on the 5' RACE reads and lists one entry per CDR3 protein. The sample records just under 900,000 distinct CDR3 sequences, about 30% being singletons. Germline loops: CDR1 SGHTA, CDR2 FQGNSA. Trimming cost V 1 base and J 3 bases, with 10 bases left between them. The CDR3 totals 15 residues. Many counts were recorded for this clonotype. The antigen is unknown. This clonotype was obtained from a woman of 80 years or more in good health. The chain combines TRBV7-2 with TRBJ2-1; D assignment may be TRBD1 or TRBD2 (6 bases each). The specimen was blood. DNA for the CDR3: TGTGCCAGCAGCTTAGACGGGGGCCACTACAATGAGCAGTTCTTC. This encodes CASSLDGGHYNEQFF.